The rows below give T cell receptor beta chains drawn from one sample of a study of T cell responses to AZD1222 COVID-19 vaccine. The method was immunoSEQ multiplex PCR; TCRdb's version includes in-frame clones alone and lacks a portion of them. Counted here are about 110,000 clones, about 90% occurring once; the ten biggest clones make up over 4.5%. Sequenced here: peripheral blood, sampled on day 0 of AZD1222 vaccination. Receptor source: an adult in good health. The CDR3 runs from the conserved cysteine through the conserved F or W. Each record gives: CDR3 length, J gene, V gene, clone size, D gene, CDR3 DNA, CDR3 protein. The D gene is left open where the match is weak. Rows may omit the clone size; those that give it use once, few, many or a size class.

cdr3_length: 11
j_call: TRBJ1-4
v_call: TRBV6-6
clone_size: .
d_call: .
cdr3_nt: TGTGCCAGCAGCCCTCATGAAAAACTGTTTTTT
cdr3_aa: CASSPHEKLFF

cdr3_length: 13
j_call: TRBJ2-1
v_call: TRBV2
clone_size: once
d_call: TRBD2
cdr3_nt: TGTGCCAGCAGGTCACTAGCGTACAATGAGCAGTTCTTC
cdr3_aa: CASRSLAYNEQFF

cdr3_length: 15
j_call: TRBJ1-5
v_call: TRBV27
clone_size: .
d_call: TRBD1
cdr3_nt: TGTGCCAGCAGTGGCGGGACAGGGGCCGGGCAGCCCCAGCATTTT
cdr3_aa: CASSGGTGAGQPQHF

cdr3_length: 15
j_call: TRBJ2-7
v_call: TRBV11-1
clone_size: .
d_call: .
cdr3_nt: TGTGCCAGCAGCTCCCAGATCGGGAGCGGGTACGAGCAGTACTTC
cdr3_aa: CASSSQIGSGYEQYF

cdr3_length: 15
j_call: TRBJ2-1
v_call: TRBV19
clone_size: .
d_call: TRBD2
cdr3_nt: TGTGCCAGTAGTGGCGGGAGGGATTCCTACAATGAGCAGTTCTTC
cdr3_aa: CASSGGRDSYNEQFF

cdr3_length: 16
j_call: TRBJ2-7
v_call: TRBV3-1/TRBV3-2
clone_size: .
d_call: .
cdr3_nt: TGTGCCAGCAGCCAAGCGGACAGCCCTACCGACTACGAGCAGTACTTC
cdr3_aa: CASSQADSPTDYEQYF

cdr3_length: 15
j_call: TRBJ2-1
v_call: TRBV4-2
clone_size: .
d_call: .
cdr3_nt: TGTGCCAGCAGCCAAGCGGTCGACTTCTACAATGAGCAGTTCTTC
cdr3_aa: CASSQAVDFYNEQFF

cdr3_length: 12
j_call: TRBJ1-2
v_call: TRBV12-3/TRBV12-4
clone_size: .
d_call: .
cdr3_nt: TGTGCCAGCAGTAATCTATCTGGCGGCTACACCTTC
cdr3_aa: CASSNLSGGYTF

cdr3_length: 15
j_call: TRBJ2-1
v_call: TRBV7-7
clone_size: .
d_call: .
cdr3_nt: TGTGCTAGCAGCTCGGCCTGGGTTTCCTACAATGAGCAGTTCTTC
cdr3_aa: CASSSAWVSYNEQFF

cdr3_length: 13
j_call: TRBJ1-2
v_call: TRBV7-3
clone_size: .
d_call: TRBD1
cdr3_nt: TGTGCCAGCAGTTCCGACAGGGGAGCTGGCTACACCTTC
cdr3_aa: CASSSDRGAGYTF

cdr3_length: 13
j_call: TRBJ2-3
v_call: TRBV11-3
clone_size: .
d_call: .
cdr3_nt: TGTGCCAGCAGCCTTATGTACACAGATACGCAGTATTTT
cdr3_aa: CASSLMYTDTQYF

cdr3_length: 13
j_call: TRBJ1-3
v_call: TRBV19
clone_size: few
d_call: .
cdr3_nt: TGTGCCAGTACCGTTCAAGGGGGAAACACCATATATTTT
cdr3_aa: CASTVQGGNTIYF

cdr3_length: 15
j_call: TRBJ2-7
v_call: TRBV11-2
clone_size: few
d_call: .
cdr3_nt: TGTGCCAGCAGCTCCTCCAGGGGCCCGCACTACGAGCAGTACTTC
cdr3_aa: CASSSSRGPHYEQYF

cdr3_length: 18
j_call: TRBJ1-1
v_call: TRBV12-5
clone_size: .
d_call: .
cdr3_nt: TGTGCTAGTGGTTTGGTAGGACGGAGCCTTCTAATTAACACTGAAGCTTTCTTT
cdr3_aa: CASGLVGRSLLINTEAFF

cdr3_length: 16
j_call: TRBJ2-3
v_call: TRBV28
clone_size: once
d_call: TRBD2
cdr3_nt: TGTGCCAGCAGTATAGCGGGAGGGCCGGGCACAGATACGCAGTATTTT
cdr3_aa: CASSIAGGPGTDTQYF

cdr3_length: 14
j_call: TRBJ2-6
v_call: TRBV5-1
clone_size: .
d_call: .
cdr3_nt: TGCGCCAGCAGCGATCACTCTGGGGCCAACGTCCTGACTTTC
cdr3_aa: CASSDHSGANVLTF

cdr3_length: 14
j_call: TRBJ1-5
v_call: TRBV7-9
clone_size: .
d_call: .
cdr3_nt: TGTGCCGCCGGAAGGGAGACGTTGGATCAGCCCCAGCATTTT
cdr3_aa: CAAGRETLDQPQHF

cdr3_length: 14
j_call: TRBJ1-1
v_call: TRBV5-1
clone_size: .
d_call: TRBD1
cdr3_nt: TGCGCCAGCAGCTACAGGGGATTGGGCACTGAAGCTTTCTTT
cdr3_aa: CASSYRGLGTEAFF